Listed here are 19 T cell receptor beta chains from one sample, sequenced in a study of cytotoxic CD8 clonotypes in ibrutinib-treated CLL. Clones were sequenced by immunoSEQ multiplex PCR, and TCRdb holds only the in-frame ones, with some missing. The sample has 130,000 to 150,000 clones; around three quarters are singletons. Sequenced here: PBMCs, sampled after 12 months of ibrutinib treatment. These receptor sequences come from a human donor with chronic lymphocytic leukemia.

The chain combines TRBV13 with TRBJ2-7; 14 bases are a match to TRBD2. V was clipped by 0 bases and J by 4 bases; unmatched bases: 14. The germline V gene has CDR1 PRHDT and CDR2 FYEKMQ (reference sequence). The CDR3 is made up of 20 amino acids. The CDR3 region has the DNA TGTGCCAGCAGCTTAGGCCTGCGTCTAGGGACTAGCGGGAGAAAGTACGAGCAGTACTTC. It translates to CASSLGLRLGTSGRKYEQYF.

CDR3 region: CASSPQLAANTGELFF. DNA of the CDR3: TGTGCCAGCAGCCCCCAGTTAGCGGCGAACACCGGGGAGCTGTTTTTT. The chain recombines TRBV5-4 with TRBJ2-2, with D tentatively TRBD2 (6 bases). The germline V and J ends were trimmed by 4 bases and 0 bases, with 13 bases remaining between them. CDR1 is SGHNT, CDR2 YYREEE, per germline (reference sequence). This CDR3 contains 16 residues.

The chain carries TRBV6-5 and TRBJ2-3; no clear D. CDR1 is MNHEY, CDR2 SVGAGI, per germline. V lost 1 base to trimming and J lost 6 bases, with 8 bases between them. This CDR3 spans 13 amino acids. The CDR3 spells CASSYYLQDTQYF. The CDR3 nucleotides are TGTGCCAGCAGTTACTACCTTCAGGATACGCAGTATTTT.

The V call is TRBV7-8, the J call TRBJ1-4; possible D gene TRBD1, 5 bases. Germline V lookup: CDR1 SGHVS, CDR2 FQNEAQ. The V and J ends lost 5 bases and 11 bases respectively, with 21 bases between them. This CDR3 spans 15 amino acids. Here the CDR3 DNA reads TGTGCCAGCAGCCATCACCGGGACCGCGAGTGGAAACTGTTTTTT. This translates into CASSHHRDREWKLFF. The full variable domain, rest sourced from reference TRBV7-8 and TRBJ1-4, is GAGVSQSPRYKVAKRGQDVALRCDPISGHVSLFWYQQALGQGPEFLTYFQNEAQLDKSGLPSDRFFAERPEGSVSTLKIQRTQQEDSAVYLCASSHHRDREWKLFFGSGTQLSVL.

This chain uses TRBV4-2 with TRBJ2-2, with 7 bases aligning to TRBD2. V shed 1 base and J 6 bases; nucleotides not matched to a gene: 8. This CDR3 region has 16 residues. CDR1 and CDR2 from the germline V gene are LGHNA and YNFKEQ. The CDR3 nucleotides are TGTGCCAGCAGCCAAGGCGGGGGATCAGGTCCCGGGGAGCTGTTTTTT. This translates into CASSQGGGSGPGELFF.

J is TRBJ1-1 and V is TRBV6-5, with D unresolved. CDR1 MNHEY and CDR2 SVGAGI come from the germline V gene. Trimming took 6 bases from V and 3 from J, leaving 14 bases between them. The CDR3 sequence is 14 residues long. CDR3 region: CASSLKPRDTEAFF. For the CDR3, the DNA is TGTGCCAGCAGCTTAAAACCCCGAGACACTGAAGCTTTCTTT.

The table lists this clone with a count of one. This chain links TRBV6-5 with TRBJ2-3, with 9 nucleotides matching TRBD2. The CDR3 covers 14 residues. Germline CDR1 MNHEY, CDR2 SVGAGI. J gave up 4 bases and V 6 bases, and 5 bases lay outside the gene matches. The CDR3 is CASRFSGSADTQYF. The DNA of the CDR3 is TGTGCCAGCAGATTTAGCGGGAGTGCAGATACGCAGTATTTT.

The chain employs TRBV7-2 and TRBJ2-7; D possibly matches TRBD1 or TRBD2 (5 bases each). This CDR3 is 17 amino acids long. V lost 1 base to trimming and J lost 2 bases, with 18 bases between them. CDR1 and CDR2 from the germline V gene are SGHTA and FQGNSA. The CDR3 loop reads CASSLEPPAGTAYEQYF. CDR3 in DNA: TGTGCCAGCAGCTTAGAACCCCCGGCAGGGACCGCCTACGAGCAGTACTTC.

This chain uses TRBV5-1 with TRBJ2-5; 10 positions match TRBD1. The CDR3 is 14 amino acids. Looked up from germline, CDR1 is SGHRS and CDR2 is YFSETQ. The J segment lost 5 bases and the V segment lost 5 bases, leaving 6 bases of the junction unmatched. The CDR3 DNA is TGCGCCAGCAGTATCCGGGACAGGGGTGAGACCCAGTACTTC. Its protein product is CASSIRDRGETQYF.

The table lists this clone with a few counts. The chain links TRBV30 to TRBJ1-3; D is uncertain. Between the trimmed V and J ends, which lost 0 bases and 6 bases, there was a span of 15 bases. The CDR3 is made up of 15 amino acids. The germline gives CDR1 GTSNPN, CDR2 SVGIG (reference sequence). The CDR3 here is CAWSVPRLHQNTIYF. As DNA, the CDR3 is TGTGCCTGGAGTGTACCCCGTTTACATCAAAACACCATATATTTT.

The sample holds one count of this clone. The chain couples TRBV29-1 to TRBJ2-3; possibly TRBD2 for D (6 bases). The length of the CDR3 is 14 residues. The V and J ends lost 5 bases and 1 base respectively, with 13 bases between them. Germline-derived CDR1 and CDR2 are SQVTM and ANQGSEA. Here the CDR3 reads CSVPPGLRTDTQYF. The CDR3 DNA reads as TGCAGCGTTCCCCCGGGACTGCGCACAGATACGCAGTATTTT.

DNA for the CDR3: TGTGCCAGCAGCTTCTATACTAGCTCTAAGGTAGATACGCAGTATTTT. It yields the protein CASSFYTSSKVDTQYF. The genes are TRBV7-2 and TRBJ2-3; weak D call: TRBD2 (6 bases). The CDR3 extends over 16 amino acids. Trimming cost V 3 bases and J 5 bases, with 18 bases left between them. Germline CDR1 and CDR2: SGHTA and FQGNSA.

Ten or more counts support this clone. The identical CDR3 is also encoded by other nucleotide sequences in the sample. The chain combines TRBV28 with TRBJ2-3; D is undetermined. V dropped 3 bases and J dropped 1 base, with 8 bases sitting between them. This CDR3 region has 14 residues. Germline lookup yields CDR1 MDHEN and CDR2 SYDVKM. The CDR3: CASSFVAGTDTQYF. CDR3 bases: TGTGCCAGCAGTTTCGTAGCCGGCACAGATACGCAGTATTTT.

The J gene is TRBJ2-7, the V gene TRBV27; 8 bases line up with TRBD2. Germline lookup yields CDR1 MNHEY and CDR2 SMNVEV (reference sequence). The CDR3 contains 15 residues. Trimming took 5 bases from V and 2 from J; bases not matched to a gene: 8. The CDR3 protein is CASSPRSSGTYEQYF. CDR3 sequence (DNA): TGTGCCAGCAGTCCCCGGAGTAGCGGGACCTACGAGCAGTACTTC.

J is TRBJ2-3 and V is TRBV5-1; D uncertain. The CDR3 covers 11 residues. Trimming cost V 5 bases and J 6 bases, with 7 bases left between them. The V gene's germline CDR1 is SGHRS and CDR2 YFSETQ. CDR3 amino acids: CASSSGDTQYF. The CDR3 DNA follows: TGCGCCAGCAGTTCCGGTGATACGCAGTATTTT.

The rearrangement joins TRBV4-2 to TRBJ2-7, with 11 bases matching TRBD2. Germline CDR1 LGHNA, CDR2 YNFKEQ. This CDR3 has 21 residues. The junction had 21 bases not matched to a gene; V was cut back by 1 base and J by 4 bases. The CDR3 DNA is TGTGCCAGCAGCCAAGTCGCAGGGTCGGTAGCGGGAGGGCTCCTAAAGTACGAGCAGTACTTC. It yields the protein CASSQVAGSVAGGLLKYEQYF.

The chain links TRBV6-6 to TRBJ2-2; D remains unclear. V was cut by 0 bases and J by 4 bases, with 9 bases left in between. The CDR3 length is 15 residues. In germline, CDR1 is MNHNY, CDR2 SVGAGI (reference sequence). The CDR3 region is CASSYSQRGTGELFF. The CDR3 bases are TGTGCCAGCAGTTACTCGCAACGTGGCACCGGGGAGCTGTTTTTT.

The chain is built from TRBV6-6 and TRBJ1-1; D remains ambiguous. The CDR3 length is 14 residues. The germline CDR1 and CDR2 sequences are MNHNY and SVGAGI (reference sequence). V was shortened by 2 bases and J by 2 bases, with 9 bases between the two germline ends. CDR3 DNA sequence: TGTGCCAGCAGTTACACGGAATTAAACACTGAAGCTTTCTTT. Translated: CASSYTELNTEAFF.

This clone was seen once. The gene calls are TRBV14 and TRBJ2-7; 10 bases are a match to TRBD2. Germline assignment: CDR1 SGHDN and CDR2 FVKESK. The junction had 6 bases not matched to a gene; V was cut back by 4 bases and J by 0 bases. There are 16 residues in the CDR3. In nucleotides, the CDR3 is TGTGCCAGCAGCCTCCTACTAGCGGGGAGCTCCTACGAGCAGTACTTC. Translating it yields CASSLLLAGSSYEQYF.